These 27 T cell receptor beta chains originate from one sample sequenced in a study of blood T cells in healthy people across ages. The second PCR ran about 6 to 12 cycles with a sample-barcoded 5' primer and J-beta primers. TCRdb re-called the 5' RACE reads through MiXCR, storing one row per CDR3 protein. Of about 1.4 million distinct CDR3 sequences in the sample, approximately 59% were seen once. Sequenced sample: blood. Every receptor here comes from a man younger than 35 in good health.

This clonotype was detected a few times. J is TRBJ2-4 and V is TRBV7-2; perhaps TRBD2 as D (6 bases). The J call could be wrong; TRBJ2-7 is a better fit for the DNA end. The CDR3 has 14 amino acids. Looked up from germline, CDR1 is SGHTA and CDR2 is FQGNSA. The CDR3 sequence is CASSLVASAHEQYF. Written as DNA, the CDR3 is TGTGCCAGCAGCTTAGTGGCTAGCGCCCACGAGCAGTACTTC.

The rearrangement uses TRBV7-9 and TRBJ1-1, with D possibly matching TRBD1 (6 bases). CDR1 and CDR2 from the germline V gene are SEHNR and FQNEAQ (reference sequence). CDR3 length equals 16 residues. V lost 5 bases and J 5 bases, leaving 21 bases between the germline ends. CDR3 loop: CASSPENRDPPTEAFF. The CDR3 region has the DNA TGTGCCAGCAGCCCGGAAAACAGGGACCCTCCAACTGAAGCTTTCTTT.

The chain recombines TRBV4-1 with TRBJ1-5; D ambiguous. The germline V gene encodes CDR1 MGHRA and CDR2 YSYEKL. The CDR3 runs 13 residues. V shed 3 bases and J shed 7 bases, with 10 bases lying between them. The DNA of the CDR3 is TGCGCCAGCAGCCAGATAGCCGGGCAGCCCCAGCATTTT. Translating gives CASSQIAGQPQHF.

This clonotype was observed a handful of times. The gene calls are TRBV5-1 and TRBJ2-7; 10 bases are a match to TRBD2. Germline V gives CDR1 SGHRS, CDR2 YFSETQ. V trimming: 4 bases; J trimming: 3 bases; junction bases outside the gene matches: 10. The CDR3 totals 16 residues. The CDR3 DNA is TGCGCCAGCAGCCCGTCACTGACTAGCGGGTTCTACGAGCAGTACTTC. It yields the protein CASSPSLTSGFYEQYF.

CDR3 sequence (DNA): TGTGCCAGCAGCCCGGGACAGGTGAACATTCAGTACTTC. Its protein is CASSPGQVNIQYF. The rearrangement uses TRBV6-2 or TRBV6-3 and TRBJ2-4; TRBD1 matches at 8 bases. The junction had 5 bases not matched to a gene; V was cut back by 6 bases and J by 7 bases. Per the germline V gene, CDR1 is MNHEY and CDR2 is SVGEGT. This CDR3 region has 13 residues.

The gene calls are TRBV5-1 and TRBJ2-3; 7 bases agree with TRBD1. The V gene's germline CDR1 is SGHRS and CDR2 YFSETQ. The CDR3 length is 16 residues. V gave up 7 bases and J gave up 1 base; unmatched junction bases: 12. In DNA form, the CDR3 reads TGCGCCAGCTCGACTCAACAGGGGCGGCGCACAGATACGCAGTATTTT. It is translated as CASSTQQGRRTDTQYF.

As DNA, the CDR3 is TGTGCCAGCAGCCCAAAAACAGGGGACTTACAAGAGACCCAGTACTTC. Its protein product is CASSPKTGDLQETQYF. The chain couples TRBV7-9 to TRBJ2-5; D possibly corresponds to TRBD1 (7 bases). CDR3 length: 16 amino acids. Looked up from germline, CDR1 is SEHNR and CDR2 is FQNEAQ (reference sequence). Deletions cut 5 bases from V and 2 bases from J, with 18 bases between.

The chain combines TRBV20-1 with TRBJ2-7; 8 nucleotides agree with TRBD1. The trim removed 6 bases at V and 0 bases at J, leaving 10 bases unmatched. CDR1 is DFQATT and CDR2 is SNEGSKA in the germline V gene (reference sequence). The CDR3 runs 15 residues. The CDR3 spells CSALDRAQSSYEQYF. DNA for the CDR3: TGCAGTGCGTTGGACAGGGCCCAAAGCTCCTACGAGCAGTACTTC.

The J gene is TRBJ2-7, the V gene TRBV9; D unresolved. Trimming cost V 4 bases and J 0 bases, with 11 bases left between them. In germline, CDR1 is SGDLS, CDR2 YYNGEE. This CDR3 comprises 14 residues. CDR3 bases: TGTGCCAGCAGCCCCCCCGAGAGCTCCTACGAGCAGTACTTC. Protein product: CASSPPESSYEQYF.

The gene calls are TRBV7-9 and TRBJ2-4; 9 nucleotides align to TRBD2. Germline CDR1 reads SEHNR; CDR2 reads FQNEAQ (reference sequence). This CDR3 region has 17 residues. Trimming cost V 2 bases and J 0 bases; bases outside gene matches: 5. The CDR3 coding sequence is TGTGCCAGCAGCTTATTGACTAGCGGAATAGCCAAAAACATTCAGTACTTC. Amino acids: CASSLLTSGIAKNIQYF. The full variable domain, rest sourced from reference TRBV7-9 and TRBJ2-4, is DTGVSQNPRHKITKRGQNVTFRCDPISEHNRLYWYRQTLGQGPEFLTYFQNEAQLEKSRLLSDRFSAERPKGSFSTLEIQRTEQGDSAMYLCASSLLTSGIAKNIQYFGAGTRLSVL.

The J gene is TRBJ2-3, the V gene TRBV7-9, with a weak D call TRBD2 (5 bases). The CDR3 totals 16 residues. V lost 2 bases and J lost 5, with 17 bases in between. Germline V gene sequence: CDR1 SEHNR, CDR2 FQNEAQ (reference sequence). CDR3: CASSLPRTSFIDTQYF. The CDR3 nucleotides are TGTGCCAGCAGCTTACCAAGGACTTCCTTTATAGATACGCAGTATTTT.

The chain carries TRBV29-1 and TRBJ1-1, with D uncertain. The germline V gene encodes CDR1 SQVTM and CDR2 ANQGSEA. Deletions cut 6 bases from V and 0 bases from J, with 11 bases between. The CDR3 has 13 residues. The CDR3: CSVERMLNTEAFF. The CDR3 DNA follows: TGCAGCGTCGAACGGATGTTGAACACTGAAGCTTTCTTT.

The chain uses TRBV20-1 and TRBJ2-7, with D possibly matching TRBD2 (6 bases). Germline V gene lookup returns CDR1 DFQATT and CDR2 SNEGSKA (reference sequence). V was trimmed by 3 bases and J by 0 bases, leaving 15 bases between them. The CDR3 is 15 residues long. CDR3 residues: CSASRDFPNSYEQYF. The CDR3 DNA is TGCAGTGCTAGCCGGGACTTCCCGAACTCCTACGAGCAGTACTTC.

CDR3: CARGTSLNEQFF. In DNA form, the CDR3 reads TGTGCCCGTGGGACTAGCCTTAATGAGCAGTTCTTC. The rearrangement uses TRBV2 and TRBJ2-1; 9 bases line up with TRBD2. The CDR3 totals 12 residues. Germline V gene data show CDR1 as SNHLY and CDR2 as FYNNEI. V shed 11 bases and J 7 bases; nucleotides not matched to a gene: 6.

A few counts support this clonotype. The chain joins TRBV27 to TRBJ2-7, with D tentatively TRBD1 or TRBD2 (6 bases each). This CDR3 comprises 15 residues. V was trimmed by 7 bases and J by 2 bases, leaving 18 bases between them. In germline, CDR1 is MNHEY, CDR2 SMNVEV (reference sequence). CDR3 residues: CASTFLRGPTYEQYF. The DNA for the CDR3 is TGTGCCAGCACCTTTCTCCGGGGGCCCACCTACGAGCAGTACTTC.

The rearrangement joins TRBV29-1 to TRBJ2-6; no definite D call. This CDR3 spans 15 amino acids. Germline CDR1 is SQVTM and CDR2 is ANQGSEA. V was clipped by 7 bases and J by 1 base, with 14 bases between them. CDR3 bases: TGCAGCGCAGCCGGCGGCTATTCTGGGGCCAACGTCCTGACTTTC. It encodes CSAAGGYSGANVLTF.

The chain carries TRBV10-3 and TRBJ2-3, with D possibly matching TRBD2 (6 bases). The CDR3 consists of 14 residues. Germline V CDR1 and CDR2: ENHRY, SYGVKD. V shed 6 bases and J shed 2 bases, with 12 bases lying between them. The CDR3 coding sequence is TGTGCCATCAGGGCTAGCGCCGACACAGATACGCAGTATTTT. As protein: CAIRASADTDTQYF.

The chain uses TRBV28 and TRBJ2-3; 10 bases are a match to TRBD2. The CDR3 runs 15 residues. V trimming: 5 bases; J trimming: 1 base; junction bases outside the gene matches: 3. Germline CDR1 reads MDHEN; CDR2 reads SYDVKM. CDR3 protein: CASSNLAGGTDTQYF. In DNA form, the CDR3 reads TGTGCCAGCAGTAACCTAGCGGGAGGCACAGATACGCAGTATTTT.

The V call is TRBV5-1, the J call TRBJ2-5; 11 nucleotides align to TRBD1. This CDR3 has 16 residues. The germline V gene encodes CDR1 SGHRS and CDR2 YFSETQ. The V and J ends lost 3 bases and 0 bases, in that order; junction bases with no gene match: 4. CDR3 in amino acids: CASSSGTGGYQETQYF. CDR3 bases: TGCGCCAGCAGCTCCGGGACAGGGGGTTACCAAGAGACCCAGTACTTC.

This clonotype has a count of ten or more. This chain uses TRBV27 with TRBJ2-1, with 11 bases lining up with TRBD2. Germline V gene sequence: CDR1 MNHEY, CDR2 SMNVEV (reference sequence). The CDR3 spans 16 residues. J lost 0 bases, V lost 5 bases, and 3 bases had no gene match. The CDR3 DNA is TGTGCCAGCAGTCCTACTAGCGGGAGCTCCTACAATGAGCAGTTCTTC. The encoded protein is CASSPTSGSSYNEQFF.

The chain uses TRBV6-6 and TRBJ2-4; the match to TRBD1 covers 7 bases. The CDR3 runs 15 residues. Trimming at V came to 10 bases and at J to 1 base, leaving 10 bases not matched to a gene. Germline values: CDR1 MNHNY, CDR2 SVGAGI (reference sequence). For the CDR3, the DNA is TGTGCCACCGGGGACGACAGGGTGGCCAAAAACATTCAGTACTTC. Residues: CATGDDRVAKNIQYF.

This chain links TRBV29-1 with TRBJ2-3, with 10 bases fitting TRBD2. The V segment lost 7 bases and the J segment 8 bases; nucleotides outside the gene matches: 9. From germline, CDR1 is SQVTM and CDR2 ANQGSEA. This CDR3 is 13 amino acids long. The CDR3 loop is CSAFGTSDGTQYF. The DNA for the CDR3 is TGCAGCGCTTTCGGGACTAGCGACGGTACGCAGTATTTT.

Points on this clonotype: A single base separates this from a much larger clone, so it may be a read error. CDR3 DNA: TGTGCCAGCAGCTTAGCTCCCCGACAGGGCGGTTCGGAGACCCAGTTCTTC. It specifies CASSLAPRQGGSETQFF. This chain joins TRBV7-2 and TRBJ2-1; 7 bases agree with TRBD1. Per germline, CDR1 SGHTA and CDR2 FQGNSA. The CDR3 runs 17 residues. V gave up 0 bases and J gave up 13 bases; unmatched junction bases: 18.

The chain is built from TRBV27 and TRBJ2-3; maybe TRBD2 (7 bases). Trimming left V 8 bases short and J 4 bases short, with 25 bases between. Germline V gene lookup returns CDR1 MNHEY and CDR2 SMNVEV (reference sequence). The CDR3 runs to 17 residues. The DNA of the CDR3 is TGTGCCAGCCAAATCCTCTCGGGGGGCTCTGTGGCAGATACGCAGTATTTT. It specifies CASQILSGGSVADTQYF.

V and J are TRBV20-1 and TRBJ2-1; D unresolved. CDR3 size: 13 residues. Between the trimmed V and J ends, which lost 1 base and 1 base, there was a span of 5 bases. CDR1 is DFQATT and CDR2 is SNEGSKA in the germline V gene (reference sequence). CDR3 region: CSARVASYNEQFF. The CDR3 region has the DNA TGCAGTGCTAGAGTCGCATCCTACAATGAGCAGTTCTTC.

The V and J genes are TRBV20-1 and TRBJ2-3; D not resolved. Germline V lookup: CDR1 DFQATT, CDR2 SNEGSKA (reference sequence). The CDR3 has 15 residues. V was clipped by 1 base and J by 2 bases, with 13 bases between them. The CDR3, as DNA: TGCAGTGCTAGAGTGCCGGCTTCTCCCACAGATACGCAGTATTTT. It translates to CSARVPASPTDTQYF.

The chain joins TRBV29-1 to TRBJ2-4; 8 nucleotides align to TRBD1. CDR3 length: 14 amino acids. V was pared by 0 bases and J by 13 bases, with 11 bases of the junction left unmatched. Per germline, CDR1 SQVTM and CDR2 ANQGSEA. The CDR3 reads CSVEDRQGAGEQYF. The CDR3 region has the DNA TGCAGCGTTGAAGATCGGCAGGGGGCAGGAGAGCAGTACTTC. Complete variable domain (other parts from reference TRBV29-1 and TRBJ2-4): SAVISQKPSRDICQRGTSLTIQCQVDSQVTMMFWYRQQPGQSLTLIATANQGSEATYESGFVIDKFPISRPNLTFSTLTVSNMSPEDSSIYLCSVEDRQGAGEQYFGAGTRLSVL.